This TCR beta chain was identified during a study of control samples from healthy donors and cancer patients. This CDR3 is 16 amino acids long. Germline V gene sequence: CDR1 DFQATT, CDR2 SNEGSKA (reference sequence). The ends lost 3 bases at V and 0 bases at J; junction bases unmatched: 7. Some clones are missing from TCRdb's copy, which holds only in-frame ones; the method was immunoSEQ multiplex PCR. The data hold about 92,000 clones, with around 80% observed a single time. The receptor was isolated from a woman aged 60-70 years in good health. Sequencing input: blood. The chain joins TRBV20-1 to TRBJ2-1; 8 positions match TRBD2. CDR3 in DNA: TGCAGTGCTAGTTGGGCTAGCGGGTCCTCCTACAATGAGCAGTTCTTC. It specifies CSASWASGSSYNEQFF.